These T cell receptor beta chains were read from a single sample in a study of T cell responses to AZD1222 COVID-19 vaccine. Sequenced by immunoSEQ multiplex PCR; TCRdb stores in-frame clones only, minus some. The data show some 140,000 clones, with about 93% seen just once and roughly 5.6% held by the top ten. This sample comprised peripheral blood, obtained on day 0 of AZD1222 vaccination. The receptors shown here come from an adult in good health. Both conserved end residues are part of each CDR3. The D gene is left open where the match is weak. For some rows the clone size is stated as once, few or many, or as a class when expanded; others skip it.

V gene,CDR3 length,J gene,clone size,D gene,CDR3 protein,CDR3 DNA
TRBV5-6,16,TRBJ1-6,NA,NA,CASSWDSGGRASPLHF,TGTGCCAGCAGCTGGGACTCGGGCGGCAGAGCTTCACCCCTCCACTTT
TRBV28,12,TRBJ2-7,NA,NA,CASSLKAYEQYF,TGTGCCAGCAGTTTAAAGGCCTACGAGCAGTACTTC
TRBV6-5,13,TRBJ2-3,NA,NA,CASSYSSGDTQYF,TGTGCCAGCAGTTACTCAAGCGGAGATACGCAGTATTTT
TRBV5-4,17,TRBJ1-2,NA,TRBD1,CASSFLGQGADNYGYTF,TGTGCCAGCAGCTTTTTAGGGCAGGGGGCAGATAACTATGGCTACACCTTC
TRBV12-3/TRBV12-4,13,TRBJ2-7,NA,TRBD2,CASRARGGYEQYF,TGTGCCAGCAGAGCCCGGGGGGGCTACGAGCAGTACTTC
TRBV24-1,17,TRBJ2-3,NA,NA,CATSDNRISEAADTQYF,TGTGCCACCAGTGATAATCGAATTTCAGAAGCGGCAGATACGCAGTATTTT
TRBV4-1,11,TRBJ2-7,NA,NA,CASSQAGEQYF,TGCGCCAGCAGCCAAGCCGGGGAGCAGTACTTC
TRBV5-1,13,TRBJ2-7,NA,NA,CASSLGLTYEQYF,TGCGCCAGCAGCTTGGGACTAACCTACGAGCAGTACTTC
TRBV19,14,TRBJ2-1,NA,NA,CASSMAGFYNEQFF,TGTGCCAGTAGTATGGCGGGATTCTACAATGAGCAGTTCTTC
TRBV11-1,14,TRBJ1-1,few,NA,CASSPGPMNTEAFF,TGTGCCAGCAGCCCGGGGCCCATGAACACTGAAGCTTTCTTT
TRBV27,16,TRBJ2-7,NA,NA,CASSLRSGGTRDEQYF,TGTGCCAGCAGTTTGAGGTCCGGGGGTACTCGGGACGAGCAGTACTTC
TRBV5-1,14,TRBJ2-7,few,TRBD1,CASSVLQGAYEQYF,TGCGCCAGCAGCGTCCTACAGGGGGCCTACGAGCAGTACTTC
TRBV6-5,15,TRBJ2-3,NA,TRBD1,CASRPPDRGHDTQYF,TGTGCCAGCAGACCACCGGACAGGGGGCACGATACGCAGTATTTT
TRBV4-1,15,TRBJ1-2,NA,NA,CASSHPDTLLYGYTF,TGCGCCAGCAGCCACCCGGACACCCTCCTCTATGGCTACACCTTC
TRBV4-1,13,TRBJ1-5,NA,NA,CASSQDLGQPQHF,TGCGCCAGCAGCCAAGATCTGGGCCAGCCCCAGCATTTT
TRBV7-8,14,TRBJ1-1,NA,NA,CASSSGRPNTEAFF,TGTGCCAGCAGCTCGGGACGGCCTAACACTGAAGCTTTCTTT
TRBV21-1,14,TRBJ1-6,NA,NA,CASIGGGLNSPLHF,TGTGCCAGCATCGGGGGCGGACTTAATTCACCCCTCCACTTT
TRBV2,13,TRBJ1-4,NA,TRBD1,CASVGDRDEKLFF,TGTGCCAGCGTGGGAGACAGGGATGAAAAACTGTTTTTT
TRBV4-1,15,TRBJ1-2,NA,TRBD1,CASSQTLGQGDGYTF,TGCGCCAGCAGCCAGACCCTGGGGCAGGGGGATGGCTACACCTTC
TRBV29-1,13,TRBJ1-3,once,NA,CSTAGTSGNTIYF,TGCAGCACCGCCGGCACATCTGGAAACACCATATATTTT
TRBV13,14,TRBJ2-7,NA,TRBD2,CASSPGLAGVEQYF,TGTGCCAGCAGCCCGGGACTAGCGGGAGTCGAGCAGTACTTC
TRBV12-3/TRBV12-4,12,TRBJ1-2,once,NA,CASKSGDGGYTF,TGTGCCAGCAAGTCAGGGGATGGTGGCTACACCTTC
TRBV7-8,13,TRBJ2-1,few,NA,CASSFSSGYEQFF,TGTGCCAGCAGCTTTAGTTCCGGTTATGAGCAGTTCTTC
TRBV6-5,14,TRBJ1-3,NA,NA,CASGPGITGNTIYF,TGTGCCAGCGGGCCGGGGATAACTGGAAACACCATATATTTT
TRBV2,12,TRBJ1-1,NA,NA,CASQGEVPEAFF,TGTGCCAGTCAGGGAGAGGTCCCTGAAGCTTTCTTT
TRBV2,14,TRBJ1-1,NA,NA,CASSIGLLNTEAFF,TGTGCCAGCAGTATCGGACTCCTGAACACTGAAGCTTTCTTT
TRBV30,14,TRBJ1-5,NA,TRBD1,CAWSARQGFQPQHF,TGTGCCTGGAGTGCAAGACAGGGTTTTCAGCCCCAGCATTTT
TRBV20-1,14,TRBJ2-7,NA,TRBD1,CSASRTGFADEQYF,TGCAGTGCTAGTAGGACAGGGTTCGCGGACGAGCAGTACTTC
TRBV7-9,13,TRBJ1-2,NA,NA,CASTHIGSYGYTF,TGTGCCAGCACCCACATTGGGAGCTATGGCTACACCTTC
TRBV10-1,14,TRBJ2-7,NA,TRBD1,CASKKHRGTYEQYF,TGCGCCAGCAAAAAACACAGGGGAACGTACGAGCAGTACTTC
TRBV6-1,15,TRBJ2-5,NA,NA,CASSEPEIIAETQYF,TGTGCCAGCAGTGAACCTGAAATCATCGCGGAGACCCAGTACTTC